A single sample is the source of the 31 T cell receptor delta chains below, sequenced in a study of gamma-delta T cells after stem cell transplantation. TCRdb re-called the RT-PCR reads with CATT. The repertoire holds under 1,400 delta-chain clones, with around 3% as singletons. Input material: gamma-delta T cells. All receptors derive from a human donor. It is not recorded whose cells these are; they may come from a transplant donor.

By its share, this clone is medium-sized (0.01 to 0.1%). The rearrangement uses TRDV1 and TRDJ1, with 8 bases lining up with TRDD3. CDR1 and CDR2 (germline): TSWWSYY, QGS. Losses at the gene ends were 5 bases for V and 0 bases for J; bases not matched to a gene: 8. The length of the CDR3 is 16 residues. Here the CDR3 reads CALGKGIPSHTDKLIF. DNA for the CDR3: TGTGCTCTTGGGAAGGGGATACCAAGTCACACCGATAAACTCATCTTT.

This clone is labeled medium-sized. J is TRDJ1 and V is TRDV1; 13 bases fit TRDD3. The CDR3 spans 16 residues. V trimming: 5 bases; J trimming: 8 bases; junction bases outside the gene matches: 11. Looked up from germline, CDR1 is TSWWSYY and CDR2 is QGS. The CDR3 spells CALGSNTGGYGPKLIF. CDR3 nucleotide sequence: TGTGCTCTTGGGTCTAATACTGGGGGATACGGCCCAAAACTCATCTTT.

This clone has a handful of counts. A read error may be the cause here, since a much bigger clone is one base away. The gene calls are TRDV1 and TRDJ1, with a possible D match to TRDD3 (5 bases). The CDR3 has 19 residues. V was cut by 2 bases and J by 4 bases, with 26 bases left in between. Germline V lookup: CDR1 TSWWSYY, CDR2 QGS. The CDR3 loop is CALGEFPALESLYIDKLIF. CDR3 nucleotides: TGTGCTCTTGGGGAATTTCCCGCACTGGAGAGCTTATACATCGATAAACTCATCTTT.

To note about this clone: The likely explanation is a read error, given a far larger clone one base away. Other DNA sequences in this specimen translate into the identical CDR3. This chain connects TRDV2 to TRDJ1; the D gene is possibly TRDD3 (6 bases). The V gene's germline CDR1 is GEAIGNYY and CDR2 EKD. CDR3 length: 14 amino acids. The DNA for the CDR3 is TGTGCCTGTGACCAGGGGGAGCTTAACGATAAGCTCATCTTT. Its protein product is CACDQGELNDKLIF.

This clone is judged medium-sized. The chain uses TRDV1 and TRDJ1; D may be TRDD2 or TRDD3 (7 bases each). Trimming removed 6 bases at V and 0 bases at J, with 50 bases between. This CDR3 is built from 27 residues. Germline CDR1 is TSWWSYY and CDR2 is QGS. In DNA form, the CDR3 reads TGTGCTCTTGGAGCCCTTTCCTACTACGAACTCTGGCACCCCGGACTCTGGGGATATAAGCACACCGATAAACTCATCTTT. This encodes CALGALSYYELWHPGLWGYKHTDKLIF.

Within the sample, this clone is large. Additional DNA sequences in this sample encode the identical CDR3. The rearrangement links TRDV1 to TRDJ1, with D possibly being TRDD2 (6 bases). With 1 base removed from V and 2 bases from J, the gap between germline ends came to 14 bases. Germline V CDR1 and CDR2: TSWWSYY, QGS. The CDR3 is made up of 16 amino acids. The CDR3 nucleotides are TGTGCTCTTGGGGAACCCTTCCCCCGATGGACCGATAAACTCATCTTT. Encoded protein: CALGEPFPRWTDKLIF.

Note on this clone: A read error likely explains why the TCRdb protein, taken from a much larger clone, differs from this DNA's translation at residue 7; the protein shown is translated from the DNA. The CDR3 sequence is CAFPPASLGAGGPLEDKLIF. Written as DNA, the CDR3 is TGTGCCTTCCCCCCGGCCTCCCTAGGGGCTGGTGGGCCCCTAGAGGATAAACTCATCTTT. This chain connects TRDV3 to TRDJ1, with D uncertain. CDR1 and CDR2 from the germline V gene are TVYSNPD and GDNSRS (reference sequence). Trimming took off 3 bases at V and 5 bases at J, with 37 bases between the two ends. The CDR3 runs to 20 residues.

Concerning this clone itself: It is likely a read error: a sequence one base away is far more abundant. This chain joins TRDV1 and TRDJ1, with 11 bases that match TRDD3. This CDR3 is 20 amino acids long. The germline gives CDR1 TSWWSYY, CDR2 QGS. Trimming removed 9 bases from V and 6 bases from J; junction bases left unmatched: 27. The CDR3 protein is CALRPSFAMWGIRWKNKLIF. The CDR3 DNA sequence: TGTGCTCTCCGACCTTCCTTCGCTATGTGGGGGATACGGTGGAAAAATAAACTCATCTTT.

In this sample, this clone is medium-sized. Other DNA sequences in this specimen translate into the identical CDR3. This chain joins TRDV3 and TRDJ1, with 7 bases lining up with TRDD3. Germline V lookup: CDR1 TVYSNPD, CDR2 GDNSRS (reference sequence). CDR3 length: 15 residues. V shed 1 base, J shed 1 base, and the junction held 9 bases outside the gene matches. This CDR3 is CAFMGTGDPTDKLIF. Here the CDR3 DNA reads TGTGCCTTTATGGGTACTGGGGACCCCACCGATAAACTCATCTTT.

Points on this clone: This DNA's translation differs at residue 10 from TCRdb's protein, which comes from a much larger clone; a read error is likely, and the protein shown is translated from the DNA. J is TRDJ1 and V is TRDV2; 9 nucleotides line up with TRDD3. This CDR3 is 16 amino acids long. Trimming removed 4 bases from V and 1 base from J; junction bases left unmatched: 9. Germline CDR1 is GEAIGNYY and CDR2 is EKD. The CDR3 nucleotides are TGTGCCTGTGATGCCTTACTGGGGGACTGCACCGATAAACTCATCTTT. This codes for CACDALLGDCTDKLIF.

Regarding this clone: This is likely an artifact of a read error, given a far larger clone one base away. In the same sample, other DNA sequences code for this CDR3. Written as DNA, the CDR3 is TGTGCCCGTGACGGGGTCGAACTGGGGGATACGCAGGCTGGTAAACTCATCTTT. It specifies CARDGVELGDTQAGKLIF. This rearrangement joins TRDV2 to TRDJ1; 13 nucleotides line up with TRDD3. The CDR3 loop spans 18 amino acids. Germline V CDR1 and CDR2: GEAIGNYY, EKD.

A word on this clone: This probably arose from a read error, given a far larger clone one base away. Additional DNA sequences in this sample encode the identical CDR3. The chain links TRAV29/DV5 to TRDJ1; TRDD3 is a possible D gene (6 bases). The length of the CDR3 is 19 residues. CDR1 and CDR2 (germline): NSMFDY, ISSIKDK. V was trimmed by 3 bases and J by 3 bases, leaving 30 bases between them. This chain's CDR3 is CAATLIAAKLGDMPDKLIF. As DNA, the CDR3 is TGTGCAGCAACATTAATAGCGGCAAAACTGGGAGATATGCCCGATAAACTCATCTTT.

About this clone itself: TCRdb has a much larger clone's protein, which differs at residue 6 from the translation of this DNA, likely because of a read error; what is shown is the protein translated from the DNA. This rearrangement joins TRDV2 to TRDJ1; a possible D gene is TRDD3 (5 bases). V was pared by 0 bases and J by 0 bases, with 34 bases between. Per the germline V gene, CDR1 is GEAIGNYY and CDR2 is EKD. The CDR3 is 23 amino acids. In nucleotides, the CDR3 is TGTGCCTGTGACACCTTAACTGGCCAATTCCCCAACCTTGGGGACGACTACACCGATAAACTCATCTTT. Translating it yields CACDTLTGQFPNLGDDYTDKLIF.

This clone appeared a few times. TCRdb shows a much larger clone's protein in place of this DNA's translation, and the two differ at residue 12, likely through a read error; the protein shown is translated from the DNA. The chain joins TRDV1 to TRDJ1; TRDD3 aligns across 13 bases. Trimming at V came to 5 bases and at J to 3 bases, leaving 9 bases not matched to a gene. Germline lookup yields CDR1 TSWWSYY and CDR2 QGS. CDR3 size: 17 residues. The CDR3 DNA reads TGTGCTCTTGGGCCTGACTGGGGGATACGTTTCGCCGATAAACTCATCTTT. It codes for CALGPDWGIRFADKLIF.

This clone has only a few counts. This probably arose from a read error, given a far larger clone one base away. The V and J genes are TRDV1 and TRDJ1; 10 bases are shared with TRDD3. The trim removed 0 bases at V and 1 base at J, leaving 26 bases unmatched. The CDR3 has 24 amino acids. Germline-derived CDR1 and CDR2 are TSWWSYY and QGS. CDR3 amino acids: CALGELYYPRWGILIGLCTDKLIF. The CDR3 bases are TGTGCTCTTGGGGAACTTTATTACCCCCGTTGGGGGATACTAATCGGGCTGTGCACCGATAAACTCATCTTT.

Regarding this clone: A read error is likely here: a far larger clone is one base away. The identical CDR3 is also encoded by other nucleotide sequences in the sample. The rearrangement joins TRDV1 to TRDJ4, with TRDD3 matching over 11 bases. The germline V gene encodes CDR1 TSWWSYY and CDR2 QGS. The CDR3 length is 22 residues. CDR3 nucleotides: TGTGCTCTTGGGGAACTTACCCAGCCTTCCTACTGGGGGATAGAAGAACTTGGACCCCTGATCTTC. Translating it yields CALGELTQPSYWGIEELGPLIF.

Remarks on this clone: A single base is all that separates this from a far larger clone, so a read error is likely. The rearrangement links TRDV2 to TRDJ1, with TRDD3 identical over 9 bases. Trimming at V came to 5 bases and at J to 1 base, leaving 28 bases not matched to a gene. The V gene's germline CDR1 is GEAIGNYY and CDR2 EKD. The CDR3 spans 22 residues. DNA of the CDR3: TGTGCCTGTGCCAGCGGCTTTCCTACCAACTGGGGGACGTCTTTGGGCACCGATAAACTCATCTTT. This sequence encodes CACASGFPTNWGTSLGTDKLIF.

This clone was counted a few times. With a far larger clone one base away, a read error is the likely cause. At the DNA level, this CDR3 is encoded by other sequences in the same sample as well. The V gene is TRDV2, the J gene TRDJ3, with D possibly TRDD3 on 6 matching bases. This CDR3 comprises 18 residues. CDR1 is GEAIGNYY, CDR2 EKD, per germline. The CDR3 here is CACDSGDSRSWDTRQMFF. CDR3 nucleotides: TGTGCCTGTGACAGTGGGGATTCTAGATCCTGGGACACCCGACAAATGTTTTTC.

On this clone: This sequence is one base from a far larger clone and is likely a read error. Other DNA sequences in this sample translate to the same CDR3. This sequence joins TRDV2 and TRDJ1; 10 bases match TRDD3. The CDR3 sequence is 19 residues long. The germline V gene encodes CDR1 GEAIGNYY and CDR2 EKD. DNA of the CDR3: TGTGCCTGCGACACCGTTTTGCGTACTGGGGGATTATACACCGATAAACTCATCTTT. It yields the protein CACDTVLRTGGLYTDKLIF.

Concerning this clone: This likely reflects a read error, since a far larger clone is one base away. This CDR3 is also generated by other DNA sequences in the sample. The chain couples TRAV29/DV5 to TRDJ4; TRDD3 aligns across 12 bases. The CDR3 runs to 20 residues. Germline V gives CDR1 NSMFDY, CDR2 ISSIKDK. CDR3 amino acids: CAASPFLHWGILPLSRPLIF. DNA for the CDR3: TGTGCAGCGAGCCCTTTTTTACACTGGGGGATACTGCCCCTTTCCAGACCCCTGATCTTC.

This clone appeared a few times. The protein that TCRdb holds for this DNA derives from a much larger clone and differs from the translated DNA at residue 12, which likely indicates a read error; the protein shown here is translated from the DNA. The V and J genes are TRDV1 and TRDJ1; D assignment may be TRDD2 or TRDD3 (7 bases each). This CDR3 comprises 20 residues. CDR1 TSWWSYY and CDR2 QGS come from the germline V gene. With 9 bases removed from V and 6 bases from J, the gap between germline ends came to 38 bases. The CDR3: CALRPSFTMWGTRWKNKLIF. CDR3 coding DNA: TGTGCTCTCCGACCTTCCTTCACTATGTGGGGGACACGGTGGAAAAATAAACTCATCTTT.

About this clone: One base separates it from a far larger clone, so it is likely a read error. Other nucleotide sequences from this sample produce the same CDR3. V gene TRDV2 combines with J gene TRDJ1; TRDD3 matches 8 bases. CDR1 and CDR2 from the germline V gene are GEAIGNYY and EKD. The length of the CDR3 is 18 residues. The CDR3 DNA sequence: TGTGCCTGTGACATTCGTATTACTGGGGGCCAGTACACTGATAAACTCATCTTT. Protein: CACDIRITGGQYTDKLIF.

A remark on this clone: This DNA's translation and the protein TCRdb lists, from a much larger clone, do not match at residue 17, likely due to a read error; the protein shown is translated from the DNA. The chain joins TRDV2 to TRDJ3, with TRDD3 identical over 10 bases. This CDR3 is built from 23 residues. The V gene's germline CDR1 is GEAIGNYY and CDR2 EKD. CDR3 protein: CACDYALTGGSPLSSWGTRQMFF. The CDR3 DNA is TGTGCCTGTGATTACGCTCTTACTGGGGGATCCCCCTTAAGCTCCTGGGGCACCCGACAGATGTTTTTC.

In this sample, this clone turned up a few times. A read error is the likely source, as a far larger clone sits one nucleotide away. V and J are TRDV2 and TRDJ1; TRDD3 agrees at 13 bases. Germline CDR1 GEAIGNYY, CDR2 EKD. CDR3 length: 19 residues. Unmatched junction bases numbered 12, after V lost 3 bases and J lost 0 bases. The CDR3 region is CACDALSLGDTVDTDKLIF. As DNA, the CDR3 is TGTGCCTGTGACGCTTTATCACTGGGGGATACGGTGGACACCGATAAACTCATCTTT.

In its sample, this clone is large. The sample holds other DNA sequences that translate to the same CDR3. The CDR3 region has the DNA TGTGCCTGTGACACCGCCCTCGATAAACTCATCTTT. Its translation is CACDTALDKLIF. The chain employs TRDV2 and TRDJ1; no definite D call. CDR3 length: 12 amino acids. V shed 0 bases and J shed 4 bases, with 5 bases lying between them. Germline V CDR1 and CDR2: GEAIGNYY, EKD.

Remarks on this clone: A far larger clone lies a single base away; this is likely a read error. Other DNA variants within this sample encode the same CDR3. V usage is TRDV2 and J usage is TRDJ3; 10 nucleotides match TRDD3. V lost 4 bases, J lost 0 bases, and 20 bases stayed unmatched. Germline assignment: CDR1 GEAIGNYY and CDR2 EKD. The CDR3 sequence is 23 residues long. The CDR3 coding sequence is TGTGCCTGTGATTACGCCCTTACTGGGGGATCCCCCTTAAGCTCCTGGGACACCCGACAGATGTTTTTC. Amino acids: CACDYALTGGSPLSSWDTRQMFF.

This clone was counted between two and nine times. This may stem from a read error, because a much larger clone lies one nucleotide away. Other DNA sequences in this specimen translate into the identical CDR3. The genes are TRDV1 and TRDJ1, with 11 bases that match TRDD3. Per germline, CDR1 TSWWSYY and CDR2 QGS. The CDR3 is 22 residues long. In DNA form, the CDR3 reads TGTGCCCTTGGGGAAAGGGGCACCTTGTGGGGGATACGCGCATGGATTACCGATAAACTCATCTTT. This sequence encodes CALGERGTLWGIRAWITDKLIF.

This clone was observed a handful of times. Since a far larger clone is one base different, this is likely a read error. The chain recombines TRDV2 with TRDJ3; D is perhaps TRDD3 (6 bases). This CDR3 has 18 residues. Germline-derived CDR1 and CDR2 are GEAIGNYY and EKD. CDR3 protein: CACGTAGGISWDTRQMFF. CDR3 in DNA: TGTGCCTGTGGCACCGCCGGGGGAATATCCTGGGACACCCGACAGATGTTTTTC.

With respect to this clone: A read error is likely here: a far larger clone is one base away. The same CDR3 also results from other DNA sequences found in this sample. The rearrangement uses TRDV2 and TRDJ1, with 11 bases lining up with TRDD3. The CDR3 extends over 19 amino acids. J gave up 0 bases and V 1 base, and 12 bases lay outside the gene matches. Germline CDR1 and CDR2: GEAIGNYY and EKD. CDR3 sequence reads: CACDTLSLGDTVDTDKLIF. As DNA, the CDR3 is TGTGCCTGTGACACTTTATCATTGGGGGATACGGTGGACACCGATAAACTCATCTTT.

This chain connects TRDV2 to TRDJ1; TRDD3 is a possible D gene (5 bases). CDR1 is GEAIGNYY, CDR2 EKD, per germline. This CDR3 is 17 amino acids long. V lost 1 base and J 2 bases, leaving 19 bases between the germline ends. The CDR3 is CACDTWAPDGGTDKLIF. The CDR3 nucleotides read TGTGCCTGTGACACGTGGGCCCCCGACGGGGGGACCGATAAACTCATCTTT.

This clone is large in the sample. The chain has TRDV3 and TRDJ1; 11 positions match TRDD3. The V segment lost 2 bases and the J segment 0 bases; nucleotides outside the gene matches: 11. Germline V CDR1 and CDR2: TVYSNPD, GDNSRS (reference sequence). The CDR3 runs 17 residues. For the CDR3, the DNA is TGTGCCTTTGATTGGGTACTGGGGGATAATTACACCGATAAACTCATCTTT. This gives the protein CAFDWVLGDNYTDKLIF.